These 4 T cell receptor beta chains originate from one sample sequenced in a study of T cells in Graves' hyperthyroidism and ophthalmopathy. Authors of the study amplified TCR beta CDR3 regions from RNA transcripts. First-round RT-PCR targeting the TCR CDR3 was performed with the HTBI primer set. TCRdb ran MiXCR on the multiplex PCR reads and lists one entry per CDR3 protein. The sample shows 700,000 or so distinct CDR3 sequences, roughly 15% of them seen only once. What was sequenced was blood. The receptors were gathered from a man aged 18 to 35 with Graves' hyperthyroidism.

The chain combines TRBV28 with TRBJ2-4, with 9 bases that match TRBD2. V dropped 2 bases and J dropped 4; count of bases not matched to a gene: 3. CDR1 and CDR2 (germline): MDHEN, SYDVKM. There are 15 residues in the CDR3. CDR3 sequence reads: CASSLITSGKNIQYF. CDR3 DNA: TGTGCCAGCAGTTTAATAACTAGCGGGAAAAACATTCAGTACTTC.

This clonotype was found many times. The gene calls are TRBV20-1 and TRBJ1-1; D is unclear. This CDR3 has 13 residues. Trimming shortened V by 0 bases and J by 1 base, and 6 bases separated the two germline ends. Looked up from germline, CDR1 is DFQATT and CDR2 is SNEGSKA (reference sequence). CDR3 loop: CSARDFSNTEAFF. CDR3 coding DNA: TGCAGTGCTAGAGACTTTTCGAACACTGAAGCTTTCTTT.

This clonotype was counted at least ten times. The chain is built from TRBV28 and TRBJ1-2; tentatively, D is TRBD1 (6 bases). Deletions cut 2 bases from V and 9 bases from J, with 10 bases between. Germline loops: CDR1 MDHEN, CDR2 SYDVKM. The CDR3 spans 12 residues. Here the CDR3 DNA reads TGTGCCAGCAGTTTAGCAGGGGTTCGCTACACCTTC. This codes for CASSLAGVRYTF.

For this clonotype: At one end the junction does not follow the germline gene, possibly because of a read error. The chain uses TRBV10-3 and TRBJ2-7; 7 nucleotides match TRBD2. CDR3 length: 12 residues. The germline V gene encodes CDR1 ENHRY and CDR2 SYGVKD. The CDR3 DNA sequence: TGTGCCATCAGTGATCGGGAGGACGAGCAGCACTTC. Residues: CAISDREDEQHF.